The source of this T cell receptor (delta chain) is a study of gammadelta T cells in human blood (dated by TCRdb to about 2020). Points on this clone: Its antigen remains undetermined. This sequence is one base from a far larger clone and is likely a read error.

The library came from RT-PCR. Sequencing was carried out with an Illumina MiSeq. Public reads were reanalyzed in TCRdb with CATT, and rows carrying the same DNA were merged afterwards. The sample records under 450 delta-chain clones, roughly a sixth of which are singletons. The ten largest clones take up 59% of the sample. The germline V gene supplies CDR1 TSWWSYY and CDR2 QGS. The cysteine opens and the phenylalanine closes a CDR3 of 18 amino acids. The kept DNA is CDR3 alone, 54 bases in frame from the first base. Here is what the overall study found, with its caveats: According to the study, polyclonal expansion of innate gamma-delta T cells right after birth appeared to be driven by microbial exposure.

The V and J segments used are TRDV1 and TRDJ1; the D gene is possibly TRDD2, with 6 bases matching. No J segment appears in TCRdb, so it was assigned here by matching the sequence to germline. The sequenced sample consisted of non-Vgamma9Vdelta2 gamma-delta T cells from adult blood. The receptor was isolated from a human donor. The bases are TGTGCTCTTGGGGAACCCCCTCCTACCCGGGAACACACTGATAAACTCATCTTT. Its product reads: CALGEPPPTREHTDKLIF.